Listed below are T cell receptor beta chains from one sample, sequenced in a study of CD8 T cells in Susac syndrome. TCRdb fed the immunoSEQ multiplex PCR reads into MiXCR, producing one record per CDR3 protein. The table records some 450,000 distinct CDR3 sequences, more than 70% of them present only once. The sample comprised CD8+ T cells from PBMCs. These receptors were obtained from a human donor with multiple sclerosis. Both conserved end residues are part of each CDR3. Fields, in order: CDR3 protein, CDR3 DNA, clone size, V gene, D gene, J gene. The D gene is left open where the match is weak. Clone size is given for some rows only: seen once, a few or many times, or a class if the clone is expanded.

CDR3 protein: CASSPRVDDNEQFF; CDR3 DNA: TGTGCCAGCTCACCACGTGTGGATGACAATGAGCAGTTCTTC; clone size: once; V gene: TRBV18; D gene: .; J gene: TRBJ2-1
CDR3 protein: CASSPHDNWVTGAGEQFF; CDR3 DNA: TGTGCCAGCAGCCCTCACGACAATTGGGTGACGGGAGCCGGTGAGCAGTTCTTC; clone size: .; V gene: TRBV6-4; D gene: .; J gene: TRBJ2-1
CDR3 protein: CASSMRSLERQETQYF; CDR3 DNA: TGTGCCAGCAGCATGCGGAGTCTAGAACGACAAGAGACCCAGTACTTC; clone size: once; V gene: TRBV7-9; D gene: .; J gene: TRBJ2-5
CDR3 protein: CASSHSQGTSYEQYF; CDR3 DNA: TGCGCCAGCAGCCATTCACAGGGGACCTCCTACGAGCAGTACTTC; clone size: few; V gene: TRBV4-1; D gene: TRBD1; J gene: TRBJ2-7
CDR3 protein: CASSLGSRLAGSYNEQFF; CDR3 DNA: TGTGCCAGCAGCTTAGGATCTAGACTAGCGGGGTCCTACAATGAGCAGTTCTTC; clone size: .; V gene: TRBV7-8; D gene: TRBD2; J gene: TRBJ2-1
CDR3 protein: CASSWDNPLGTEAFF; CDR3 DNA: TGTGCCAGCAGTTGGGACAATCCTTTGGGCACTGAAGCTTTCTTT; clone size: .; V gene: TRBV2; D gene: .; J gene: TRBJ1-1
CDR3 protein: CATSDSLSYQPQHF; CDR3 DNA: TGTGCCACCAGTGATTCTCTGTCCTATCAGCCCCAGCATTTT; clone size: few; V gene: TRBV24-1; D gene: .; J gene: TRBJ1-5
CDR3 protein: CASSSPGLAGDNEQYF; CDR3 DNA: TGTGCCAGCAGTTCTCCGGGACTAGCGGGGGATAACGAGCAGTACTTC; clone size: .; V gene: TRBV6-5; D gene: TRBD2; J gene: TRBJ2-7
CDR3 protein: CASMRRAGTDTQYF; CDR3 DNA: TGTGCCAGCATGCGGAGGGCCGGCACAGATACGCAGTATTTT; clone size: .; V gene: TRBV27; D gene: .; J gene: TRBJ2-3
CDR3 protein: CASSQSSGGHTDTQYF; CDR3 DNA: TGCGCCAGCAGCCAGTCTAGTGGGGGGCACACAGATACGCAGTATTTT; clone size: few; V gene: TRBV4-1; D gene: .; J gene: TRBJ2-3
CDR3 protein: CASSPRDRGTSSYNSPLHF; CDR3 DNA: TGTGCCAGCTCACCAAGGGACAGGGGGACGAGCTCCTATAATTCACCCCTCCACTTT; clone size: .; V gene: TRBV18; D gene: TRBD1; J gene: TRBJ1-6
CDR3 protein: CSAALLLAGGAYNEQFF; CDR3 DNA: TGCAGTGCGGCTCTACTACTAGCGGGAGGGGCCTACAATGAGCAGTTCTTC; clone size: few; V gene: TRBV20-1; D gene: TRBD2; J gene: TRBJ2-1
CDR3 protein: CASSETLGLGVHEQYF; CDR3 DNA: TGTGCCAGCAGTGAAACGTTAGGACTGGGGGTCCACGAGCAGTACTTC; clone size: .; V gene: TRBV2; D gene: .; J gene: TRBJ2-7
CDR3 protein: CASSISGEGNQPQHF; CDR3 DNA: TGTGCCAGCAGCATTTCGGGGGAAGGCAATCAGCCCCAGCATTTT; clone size: .; V gene: TRBV28; D gene: .; J gene: TRBJ1-5
CDR3 protein: CASSSQGATGANVLTF; CDR3 DNA: TGTGCCAGCAGCTCGCAGGGGGCGACTGGGGCCAACGTCCTGACTTTC; clone size: .; V gene: TRBV11-3; D gene: TRBD1; J gene: TRBJ2-6